This T cell receptor beta chain was observed in a study of T cell repertoires in ileal Crohn's disease. This clone is labeled as medium-sized (0.01 to 0.1%). Each sample's TCRB immunosequencing used around 0.5 micrograms of biopsy DNA. Data came from immunoSEQ multiplex PCR; TCRdb stores just in-frame clones and leaves some out. This sample carries more than 25,000 clones, about four fifths of them seen once, and the ten largest clones take roughly 20%. The sequenced sample was ileal tissue. This sequence was found in an adult with Crohn's disease.

The DNA for the CDR3 is TGTGCCAGCAGCTTGTGGGGGGGGATCGCAAGGGAGACCCAGTACTTC. Protein product: CASSLWGGIARETQYF. This chain connects TRBV5-6 to TRBJ2-5, with 7 bases that match TRBD2. CDR1 and CDR2 from the germline V gene are SGHDT and YYEEEE. The V gene end was trimmed by 1 base and the J gene end by 5 bases; junction bases not matched to a gene: 11. This CDR3 has 16 residues.